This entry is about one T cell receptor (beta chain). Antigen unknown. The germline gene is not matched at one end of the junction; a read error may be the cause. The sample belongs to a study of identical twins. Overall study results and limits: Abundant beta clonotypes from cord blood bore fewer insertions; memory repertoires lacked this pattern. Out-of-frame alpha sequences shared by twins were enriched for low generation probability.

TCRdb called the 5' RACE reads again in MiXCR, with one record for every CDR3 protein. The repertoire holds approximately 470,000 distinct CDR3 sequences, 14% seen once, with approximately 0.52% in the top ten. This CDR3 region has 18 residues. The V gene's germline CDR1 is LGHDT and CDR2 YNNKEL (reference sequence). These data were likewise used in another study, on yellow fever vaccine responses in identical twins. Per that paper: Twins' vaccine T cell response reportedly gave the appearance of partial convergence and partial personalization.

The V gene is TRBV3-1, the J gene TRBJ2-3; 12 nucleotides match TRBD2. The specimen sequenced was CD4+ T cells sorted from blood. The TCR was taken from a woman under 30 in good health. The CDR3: CACSPKGLAGPRLDTQYF. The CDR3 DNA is TGTGCCTGCAGCCCAAAGGGACTAGCGGGCCCCAGGTTAGATACGCAGTATTTT.